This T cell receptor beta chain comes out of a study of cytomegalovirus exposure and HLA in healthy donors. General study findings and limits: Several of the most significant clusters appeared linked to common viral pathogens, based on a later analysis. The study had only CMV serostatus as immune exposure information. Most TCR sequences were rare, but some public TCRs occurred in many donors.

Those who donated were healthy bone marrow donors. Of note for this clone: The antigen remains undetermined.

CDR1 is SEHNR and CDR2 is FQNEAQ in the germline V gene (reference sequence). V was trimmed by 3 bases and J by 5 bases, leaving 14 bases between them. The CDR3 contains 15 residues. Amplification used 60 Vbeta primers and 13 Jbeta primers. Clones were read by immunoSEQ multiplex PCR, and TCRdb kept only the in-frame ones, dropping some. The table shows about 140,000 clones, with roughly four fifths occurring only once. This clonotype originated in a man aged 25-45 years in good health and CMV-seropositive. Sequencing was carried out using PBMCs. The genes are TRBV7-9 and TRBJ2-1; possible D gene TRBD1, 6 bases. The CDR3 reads CASSFEGHLNNEQFF. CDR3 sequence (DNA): TGTGCCAGCAGCTTTGAGGGACACCTCAACAATGAGCAGTTCTTC.